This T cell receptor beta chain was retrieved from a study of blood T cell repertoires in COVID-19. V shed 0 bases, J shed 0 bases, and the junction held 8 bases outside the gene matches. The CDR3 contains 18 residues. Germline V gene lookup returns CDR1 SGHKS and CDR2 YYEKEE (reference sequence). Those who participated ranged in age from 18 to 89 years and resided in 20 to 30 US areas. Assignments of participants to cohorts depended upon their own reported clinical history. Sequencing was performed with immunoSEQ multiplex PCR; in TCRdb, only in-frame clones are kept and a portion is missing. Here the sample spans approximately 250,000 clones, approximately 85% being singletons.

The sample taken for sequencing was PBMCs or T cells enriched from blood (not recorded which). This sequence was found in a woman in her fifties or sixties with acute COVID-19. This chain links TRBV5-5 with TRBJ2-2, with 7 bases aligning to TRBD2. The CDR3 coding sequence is TGTGCCAGCAGCTTGGTGGGGGGGATAGGAGCGAACACCGGGGAGCTGTTTTTT. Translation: CASSLVGGIGANTGELFF. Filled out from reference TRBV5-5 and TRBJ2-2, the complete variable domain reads DAGVTQSPTHLIKTRGQQVTLRCSPISGHKSVSWYQQVLGQGPQFIFQYYEKEERGRGNFPDRFSARQFPNYSSELNVNALLLGDSALYLCASSLVGGIGANTGELFFGEGSRLTVL.